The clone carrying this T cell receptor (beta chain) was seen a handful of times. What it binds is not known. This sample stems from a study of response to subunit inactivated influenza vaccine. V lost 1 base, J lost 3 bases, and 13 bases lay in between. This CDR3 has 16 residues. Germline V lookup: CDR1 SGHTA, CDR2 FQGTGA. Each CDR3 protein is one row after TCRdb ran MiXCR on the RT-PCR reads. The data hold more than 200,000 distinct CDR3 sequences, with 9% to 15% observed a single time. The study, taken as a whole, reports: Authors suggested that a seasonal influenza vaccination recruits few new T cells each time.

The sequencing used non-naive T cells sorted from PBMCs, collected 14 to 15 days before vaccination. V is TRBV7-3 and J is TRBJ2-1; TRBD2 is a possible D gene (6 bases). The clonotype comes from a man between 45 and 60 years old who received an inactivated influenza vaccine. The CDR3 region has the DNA TGTGCCAGCAGCTTAAGCGGGGACCCCCGCTACAATGAGCAGTTCTTC. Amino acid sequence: CASSLSGDPRYNEQFF. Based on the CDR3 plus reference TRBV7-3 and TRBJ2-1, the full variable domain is GAGVSQTPSNKVTEKGKYVELRCDPISGHTALYWYRQSLGQGPEFLIYFQGTGAADDSGLPNDRFFAVRPEGSVSTLKIQRTERGDSAVYLCASSLSGDPRYNEQFFGPGTRLTVL.